These 24 T cell receptor beta chains were all obtained from the same sample, sequenced in a study of lung T cells in sarcoidosis with Löfgren's syndrome. TCRdb redid the calling of the reads with MiXCR, one entry per CDR3 protein. The sample lists about 63,000 distinct CDR3 sequences, 21% seen once, with under 3% in the top ten. The sequencing input was CD4+ T cells from PBMCs. The receptors here all came from a human donor with sarcoidosis (Löfgren's syndrome or another form), or a control subject (not recorded which).

This clonotype has more than one count but fewer than ten. The rearrangement uses TRBV3-1 and TRBJ1-5; tentative D call: TRBD1 (5 bases). Germline lookup yields CDR1 LGHDT and CDR2 YNNKEL (reference sequence). The CDR3 contains 17 residues. V shed 0 bases and J shed 0 bases, with 12 bases lying between them. As DNA, the CDR3 is TGTGCCAGCAGCCAAGATCCTACTGGACATAGCAATCAGCCCCAGCATTTT. Translation: CASSQDPTGHSNQPQHF.

Points on this clonotype: This may stem from a read error, because a much larger clone lies one nucleotide away. Because the CDR3 is missing its conserved closing phenylalanine or tryptophan, this is likely a read error. The genes are TRBV4-2 and TRBJ1-2; 7 bases line up with TRBD1. Germline trimming cut 2 bases from V and 2 bases from J; bases unmatched to any gene: 2. The CDR3 runs to 14 residues. CDR1 and CDR2 from the germline V gene are LGHNA and YNFKEQ. The CDR3 sequence: CASSQQTGNYGYTL. In DNA, the CDR3 is TGTGCCAGCAGCCAACAGACAGGGAACTATGGCTACACCCTC.

This clonotype has at least ten counts. This sequence joins TRBV7-9 and TRBJ2-5; D might be TRBD2 (6 bases). This CDR3 comprises 13 residues. V lost 5 bases to trimming and J lost 10 bases, with 17 bases between them. CDR1 and CDR2 from the germline V gene are SEHNR and FQNEAQ (reference sequence). CDR3: CASSTRGLGGQYF. The CDR3 DNA reads TGTGCCAGCAGCACGCGGGGCCTCGGGGGCCAGTACTTC.

This clonotype appeared many times. The chain recombines TRBV28 with TRBJ1-5; no firm D call. In germline, CDR1 is MDHEN, CDR2 SYDVKM. Trimming cost V 7 bases and J 7 bases, with 23 bases left between them. The CDR3 is 16 residues long. The CDR3 sequence: CASTLGDKITGQPQHF. Written as DNA, the CDR3 is TGTGCCAGCACCCTAGGTGATAAGATCACTGGGCAGCCCCAGCATTTT.

DNA of the CDR3: TGTGCCAGCAGCCATCTCAAGGGAGTCTCCTACTCGATGACCCAGTACTTC. Its translation is CASSHLKGVSYSMTQYF. V gene TRBV3-1 combines with J gene TRBJ2-5; D possibly corresponds to TRBD2 (5 bases). CDR3 size: 17 residues. The germline CDR1 and CDR2 sequences are LGHDT and YNNKEL (reference sequence). V lost 3 bases to trimming and J lost 7 bases, with 24 bases between them.

About this clonotype: Being one base from a much bigger clone, this may be a read error. The V gene is TRBV5-1, the J gene TRBJ1-1; D is undetermined. The CDR3 runs 14 residues. Germline V gene data show CDR1 as SGHRS and CDR2 as YFSETQ. V was trimmed by 0 bases and J by 1 base, leaving 7 bases between them. The CDR3 sequence is CASSLVRQNTEAFF. The CDR3 nucleotides are TGCGCCAGCAGCTTGGTTCGGCAGAACACTGAAGCTTTCTTT.

About this clonotype: A much larger clone lies a single base off, so this may be a read error. Since no conserved phenylalanine or tryptophan closes the CDR3, a read error is the likely cause. The chain employs TRBV28 and TRBJ1-1; no definite D call. This CDR3 has 12 residues. Trimming pared 8 bases from V and 5 bases from J, leaving 12 bases between. CDR1 MDHEN and CDR2 SYDVKM come from the germline V gene. The CDR3 DNA is TGTGCCAGCGGTCCCTCTAGGACTGAAGCTTTCATT. This translates into CASGPSRTEAFI.

The rearrangement uses TRBV18 and TRBJ1-5; D might be TRBD1 (6 bases). Germline CDR1 reads KGHSH; CDR2 reads LQKENI. The CDR3 totals 15 residues. Trimming left V 6 bases short and J 6 bases short, with 18 bases between. This CDR3 reads CASSDGVLGAQPQHF. CDR3 DNA: TGTGCCAGCTCCGACGGGGTTCTGGGGGCTCAGCCCCAGCATTTT.

This clonotype has a count of ten or more. V and J are TRBV28 and TRBJ2-7, with 7 nucleotides matching TRBD1. CDR1 MDHEN and CDR2 SYDVKM come from the germline V gene. J was trimmed by 3 bases and V by 5 bases; bases with no gene match: 7. The CDR3 covers 14 residues. CDR3 sequence: CASSLSDRDYEQYV. CDR3 coding DNA: TGTGCCAGCAGTCTGTCTGACAGGGACTACGAGCAGTACGTC.

J is TRBJ2-3 and V is TRBV10-3; the D gene is possibly TRBD1 (5 bases). The length of the CDR3 is 15 residues. With 2 bases removed from V and 2 bases from J, the gap between germline ends came to 11 bases. Germline CDR1 reads ENHRY; CDR2 reads SYGVKD. The CDR3: CAISEGREATDTQYF. In nucleotides, the CDR3 is TGTGCCATCAGTGAGGGCAGGGAAGCCACAGATACGCAGTATTTT.

As for this clonotype: A read error may be the cause here, since a much bigger clone is one base away. This chain uses TRBV4-2 with TRBJ2-5; 10 bases map to TRBD2. The germline gives CDR1 LGHNA, CDR2 YNFKEQ. This CDR3 has 14 residues. CDR3 bases: TGTGCCAGCAGCCGACTAGCGGGTAAAGAGACCCGGTACTTC. It specifies CASSRLAGKETRYF.

This clonotype appeared many times. The rearrangement links TRBV28 to TRBJ2-7, with D maybe TRBD2 (7 bases). V was clipped by 10 bases and J by 1 base, with 17 bases between them. The CDR3 length is 14 residues. CDR1 and CDR2 from the germline V gene are MDHEN and SYDVKM. The CDR3 region is CATSHGGPSYEQYV. The DNA for the CDR3 is TGTGCCACCTCCCACGGGGGGCCTTCCTACGAGCAGTACGTC.

In its sample, this clonotype was seen many times. The chain employs TRBV27 and TRBJ1-6; D not certain. With 3 bases removed from V and 8 bases from J, the gap between germline ends came to 17 bases. The germline gives CDR1 MNHEY, CDR2 SMNVEV (reference sequence). This CDR3 is 16 amino acids long. DNA of the CDR3: TGTGCCAGCAGTTTCCGCTCCCCTTCGGGCTATTCACCCCTCCACTTT. It specifies CASSFRSPSGYSPLHF.

This clonotype has a handful of counts. The V gene is TRBV6-1, the J gene TRBJ1-4; D is unclear. Germline CDR1 is MNHNS and CDR2 is SASEGT. The V end lost 6 bases, the J end lost 4 bases, and 18 bases lay between the germline ends. The CDR3 is 16 amino acids. The CDR3 protein is CASSPPGGNGNEKLFF. For the CDR3, the DNA is TGTGCCAGCAGCCCCCCAGGAGGCAACGGTAATGAAAAACTGTTTTTT.

Of note for this clonotype: This may be a read error, as it is one base from a much larger clone. The chain uses TRBV6-1 and TRBJ2-6; possible D gene TRBD1, 6 bases. The CDR3 has 22 residues. Per germline, CDR1 MNHNS and CDR2 SASEGT. Between the trimmed V and J ends, which lost 0 bases and 5 bases, there was a span of 29 bases. The CDR3 DNA sequence: TGTGCCAGCAGTGAAGCAGCCTACGTATGGGACACGAAAGGGGTCTGGGCCAACGTCCTGACTTTC. It codes for CASSEAAYVWDTKGVWANVLTF.

A few counts support this clonotype. The chain combines TRBV20-1 with TRBJ1-2; maybe TRBD1 (6 bases). V lost 0 bases and J 3 bases, leaving 11 bases between the germline ends. CDR1 DFQATT and CDR2 SNEGSKA come from the germline V gene (reference sequence). The CDR3 loop spans 14 amino acids. The CDR3 coding sequence is TGCAGTGCTAGAGATGTACAGGGACACTATGGCTACACCTTC. Residues: CSARDVQGHYGYTF.

This clonotype was detected ten times or more. The rearrangement links TRBV6-1 to TRBJ2-7, with unresolved D. The CDR3 totals 12 residues. In germline, CDR1 is MNHNS, CDR2 SASEGT. V dropped 6 bases and J dropped 9 bases, with 15 bases sitting between them. In DNA form, the CDR3 reads TGTGCCAGCAGCGGACCCACAAAGATGCAGTACGTC. This encodes CASSGPTKMQYV.

There are many counts of this clonotype. The chain employs TRBV28 and TRBJ1-1; no firm D call. The CDR3 totals 13 residues. Deletions cut 7 bases from V and 3 bases from J, with 12 bases between. Germline V lookup: CDR1 MDHEN, CDR2 SYDVKM. CDR3 bases: TGTGCCAGCAAAATTAGAGAGCACACTGAAGCTTTCTTT. As protein: CASKIREHTEAFF.

This clonotype was counted only a few times. The gene calls are TRBV7-7 and TRBJ2-4; D may correspond to TRBD1 or TRBD2 (5 bases each). Germline assignment: CDR1 SSHAT and CDR2 FNYEAQ (reference sequence). The germline V and J ends were trimmed by 5 bases and 4 bases, with 9 bases remaining between them. The CDR3 is 13 amino acids. CDR3 sequence reads: CASSPGLKNIQYF. The CDR3 bases are TGTGCCAGCAGCCCGGGGCTAAAAAACATTCAGTACTTC. The full variable domain, its missing parts supplied by reference TRBV7-7 and TRBJ2-4, is GAGVSQSPRYKVTKRGQDVTLRCDPISSHATLYWYQQALGQGPEFLTYFNYEAQPDKSGLPSDRFSAERPEGSISTLTIQRTEQRDSAMYRCASSPGLKNIQYFGAGTRLSVL.

This clonotype was found once. The rearrangement uses TRBV2 and TRBJ1-2; D not resolved. The V end lost 6 bases, the J end lost 2 bases, and 16 bases lay between the germline ends. CDR1 is SNHLY and CDR2 is FYNNEI in the germline V gene. CDR3 size: 15 residues. As DNA, the CDR3 is TGTGCCAGCAGCGTGCATGCAGTAGGAAACTATGGCTACACCTTC. Residues: CASSVHAVGNYGYTF.

Many counts were recorded for this clonotype. The V gene is TRBV27, the J gene TRBJ2-7, with TRBD1 matching over 8 bases. The CDR3 runs to 13 residues. J lost 12 bases, V lost 5 bases, and 12 bases had no gene match. In germline, CDR1 is MNHEY, CDR2 SMNVEV (reference sequence). The CDR3 nucleotides are TGTGCCAGCAGTATCTTCGGACAGGGTCCTCTGTACTTC. It encodes CASSIFGQGPLYF.

Points on this clonotype: This likely comes from a read error, as the CDR3 has no conserved phenylalanine or tryptophan at its end. This chain connects TRBV6-9 to TRBJ2-7; 7 bases map to TRBD1. This CDR3 has 15 residues. Germline assignment: CDR1 MNHGY and CDR2 SVAAGI. CDR3 amino acids: CASSYDRDSSYEQYL. In DNA form, the CDR3 reads TGTGCCAGTAGTTATGACAGGGATAGCTCCTACGAGCAGTACCTC.

This clonotype was observed many times. The V call is TRBV5-4, the J call TRBJ2-1; D remains ambiguous. The ends were cut back, 1 base at V and 4 bases at J, with 15 bases in the middle. The CDR3 has 16 amino acids. Germline V gene lookup returns CDR1 SGHNT and CDR2 YYREEE (reference sequence). In DNA, the CDR3 is TGTGCCAGCAGCTTGTCAAGGTCATCCAGTTACAATGAGCAGTTCTTC. Translated: CASSLSRSSSYNEQFF.

There are many counts of this clonotype. The chain uses TRBV20-1 and TRBJ2-2; 10 bases align to TRBD2. The CDR3 has 18 amino acids. The V segment lost 0 bases and the J segment 3 bases; nucleotides outside the gene matches: 10. Germline assignment: CDR1 DFQATT and CDR2 SNEGSKA (reference sequence). CDR3 residues: CSARDFASGGADTGELFF. CDR3 coding DNA: TGCAGTGCTAGAGATTTCGCGAGCGGGGGGGCCGACACCGGGGAGCTGTTTTTT.